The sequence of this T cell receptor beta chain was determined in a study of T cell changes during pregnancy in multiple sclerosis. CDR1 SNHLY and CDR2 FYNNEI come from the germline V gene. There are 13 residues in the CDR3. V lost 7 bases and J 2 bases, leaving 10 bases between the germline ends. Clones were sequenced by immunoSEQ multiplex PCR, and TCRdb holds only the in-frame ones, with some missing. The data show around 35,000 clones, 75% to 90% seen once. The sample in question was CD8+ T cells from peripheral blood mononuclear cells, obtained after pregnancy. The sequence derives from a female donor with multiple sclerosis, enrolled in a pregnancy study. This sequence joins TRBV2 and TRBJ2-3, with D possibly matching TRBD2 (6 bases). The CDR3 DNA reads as TGTGCCAGCACTGGGGGGAACACAGATACGCAGTATTTT. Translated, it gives CASTGGNTDTQYF. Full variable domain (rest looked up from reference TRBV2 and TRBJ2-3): EPEVTQTPSHQVTQMGQEVILRCVPISNHLYFYWYRQILGQKVEFLVSFYNNEISEKSEIFDDQFSVERPDGSNFTLKIRSTKLEDSAMYFCASTGGNTDTQYFGPGTRLTVL.